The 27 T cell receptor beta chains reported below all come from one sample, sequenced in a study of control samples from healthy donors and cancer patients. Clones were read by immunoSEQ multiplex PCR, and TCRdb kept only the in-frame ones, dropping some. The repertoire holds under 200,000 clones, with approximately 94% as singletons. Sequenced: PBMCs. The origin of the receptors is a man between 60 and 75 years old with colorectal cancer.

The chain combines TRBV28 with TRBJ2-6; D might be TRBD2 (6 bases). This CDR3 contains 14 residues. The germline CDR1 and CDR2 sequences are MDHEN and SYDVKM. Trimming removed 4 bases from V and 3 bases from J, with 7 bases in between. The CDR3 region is CASSWGGGANVLTF. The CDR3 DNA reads TGTGCCAGCAGTTGGGGAGGTGGGGCCAACGTCCTGACTTTC.

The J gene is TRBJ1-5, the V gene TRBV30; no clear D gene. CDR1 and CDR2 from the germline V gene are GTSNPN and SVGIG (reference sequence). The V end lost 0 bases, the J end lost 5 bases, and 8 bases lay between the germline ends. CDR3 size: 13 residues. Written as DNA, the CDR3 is TGTGCCTGGAGTGTTGGGGTCGATCAGCCCCAGCATTTT. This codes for CAWSVGVDQPQHF. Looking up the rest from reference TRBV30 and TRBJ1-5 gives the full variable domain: SQTIHQWPATLVQPVGSPLSLECTVEGTSNPNLYWYRQAAGRGLQLLFYSVGIGQISSEVPQNLSASRPQDRQFILSSKKLLLSDSGFYLCAWSVGVDQPQHFGDGTRLSIL.

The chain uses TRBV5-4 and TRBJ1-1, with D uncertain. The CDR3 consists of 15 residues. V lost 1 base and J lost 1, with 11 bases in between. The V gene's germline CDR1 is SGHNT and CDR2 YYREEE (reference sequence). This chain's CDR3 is CASSLSSSQNTEAFF. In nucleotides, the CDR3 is TGTGCCAGCAGCTTGTCGTCCAGTCAGAACACTGAAGCTTTCTTT.

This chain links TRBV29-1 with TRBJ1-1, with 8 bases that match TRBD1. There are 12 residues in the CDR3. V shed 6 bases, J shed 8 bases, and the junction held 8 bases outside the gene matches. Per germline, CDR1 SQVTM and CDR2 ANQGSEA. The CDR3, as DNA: TGCAGCGTGGGGGACAGGCCAGCGGAAGCTTTCTTT. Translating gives CSVGDRPAEAFF.

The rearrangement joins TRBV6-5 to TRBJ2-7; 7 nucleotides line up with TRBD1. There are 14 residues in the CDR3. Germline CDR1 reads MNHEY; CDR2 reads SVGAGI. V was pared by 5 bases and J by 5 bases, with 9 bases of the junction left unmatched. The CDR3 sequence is CASSTTGVHHEQYF. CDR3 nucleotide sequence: TGTGCCAGCAGTACCACAGGGGTCCACCACGAGCAGTACTTC.

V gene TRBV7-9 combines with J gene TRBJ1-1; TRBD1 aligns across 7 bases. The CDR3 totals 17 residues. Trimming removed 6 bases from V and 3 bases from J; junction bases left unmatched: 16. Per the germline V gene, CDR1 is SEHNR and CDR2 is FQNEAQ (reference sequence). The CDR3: CASSRRRSAQGDTEAFF. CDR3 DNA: TGTGCCAGCAGTCGCAGACGATCGGCCCAGGGGGACACTGAAGCTTTCTTT.

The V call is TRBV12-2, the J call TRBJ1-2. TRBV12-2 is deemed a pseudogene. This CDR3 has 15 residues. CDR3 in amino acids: CASRPSLGGNYGYTF. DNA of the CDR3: TGTGCAAGTCGTCCCTCCCTGGGCGGAAACTATGGCTACACCTTC.

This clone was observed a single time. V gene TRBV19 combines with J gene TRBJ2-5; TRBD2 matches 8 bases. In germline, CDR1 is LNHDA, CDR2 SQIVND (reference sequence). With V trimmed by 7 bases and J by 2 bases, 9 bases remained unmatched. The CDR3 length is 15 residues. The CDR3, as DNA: TGTGCCAGTACCGACTCGGGAGGGATACAAGAGACCCAGTACTTC. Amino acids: CASTDSGGIQETQYF. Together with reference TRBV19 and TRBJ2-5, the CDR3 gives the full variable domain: DGGITQSPKYLFRKEGQNVTLSCEQNLNHDAMYWYRQDPGQGLRLIYYSQIVNDFQKGDIAEGYSVSREKKESFPLTVTSAQKNPTAFYLCASTDSGGIQETQYFGPGTRLLVL.

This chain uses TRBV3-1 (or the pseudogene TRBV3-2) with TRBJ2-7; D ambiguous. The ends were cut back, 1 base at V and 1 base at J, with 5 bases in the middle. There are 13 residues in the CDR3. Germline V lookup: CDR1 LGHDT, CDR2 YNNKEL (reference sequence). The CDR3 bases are TGTGCCAGCAGCCAAGGTCCTTCCTACGAGCAGTACTTC. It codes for CASSQGPSYEQYF.

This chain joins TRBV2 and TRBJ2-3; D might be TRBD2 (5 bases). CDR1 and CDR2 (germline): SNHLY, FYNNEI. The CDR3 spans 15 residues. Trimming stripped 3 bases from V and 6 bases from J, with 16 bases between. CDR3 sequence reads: CASSDGGGGRDTQYF. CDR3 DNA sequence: TGTGCCAGCAGTGATGGAGGAGGTGGCCGGGATACGCAGTATTTT.

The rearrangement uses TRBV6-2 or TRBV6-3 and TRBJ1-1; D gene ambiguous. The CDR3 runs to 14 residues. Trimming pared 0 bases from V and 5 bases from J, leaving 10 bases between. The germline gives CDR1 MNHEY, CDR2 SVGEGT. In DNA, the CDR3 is TGTGCCAGCAGTTACTCTCGACCTGCAACTGAAGCTTTCTTT. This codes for CASSYSRPATEAFF.

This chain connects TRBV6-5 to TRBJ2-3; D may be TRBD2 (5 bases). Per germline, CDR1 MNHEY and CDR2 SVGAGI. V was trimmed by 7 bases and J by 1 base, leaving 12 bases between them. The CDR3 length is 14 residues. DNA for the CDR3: TGTGCCAGCACGGGGAGACTGCGCACAGATACGCAGTATTTT. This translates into CASTGRLRTDTQYF.

The CDR3 DNA reads as TGTGCCATCAGTGAAGGGGTCGAGCAGTACTTC. Its protein product is CAISEGVEQYF. The V gene is TRBV10-3, the J gene TRBJ2-7; TRBD1 is a possible D gene (5 bases). CDR1 and CDR2 (germline): ENHRY, SYGVKD. V lost 3 bases, J lost 6 bases, and 6 bases lay in between. The CDR3 loop spans 11 amino acids.

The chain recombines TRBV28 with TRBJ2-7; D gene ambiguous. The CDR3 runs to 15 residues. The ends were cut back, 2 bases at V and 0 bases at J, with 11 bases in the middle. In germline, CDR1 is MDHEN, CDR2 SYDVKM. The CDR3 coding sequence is TGTGCCAGCAGTTTAGTCGTCGTCAGCTCCTACGAGCAGTACTTC. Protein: CASSLVVVSSYEQYF.

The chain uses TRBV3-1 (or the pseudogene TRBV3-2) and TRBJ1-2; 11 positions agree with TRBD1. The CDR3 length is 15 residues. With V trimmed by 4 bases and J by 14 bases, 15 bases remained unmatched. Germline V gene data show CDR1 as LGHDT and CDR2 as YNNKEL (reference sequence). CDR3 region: CASSPPARTGGVITF. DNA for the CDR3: TGTGCCAGCAGCCCACCCGCCCGGACAGGGGGCGTAATTACCTTC.

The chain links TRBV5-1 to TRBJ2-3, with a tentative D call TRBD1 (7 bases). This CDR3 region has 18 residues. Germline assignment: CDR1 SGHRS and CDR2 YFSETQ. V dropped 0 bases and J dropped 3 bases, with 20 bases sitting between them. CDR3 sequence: CASSLGVVRGASTDTQYF. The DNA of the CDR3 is TGCGCCAGCAGCTTGGGAGTGGTCAGGGGGGCGAGTACAGATACGCAGTATTTT.

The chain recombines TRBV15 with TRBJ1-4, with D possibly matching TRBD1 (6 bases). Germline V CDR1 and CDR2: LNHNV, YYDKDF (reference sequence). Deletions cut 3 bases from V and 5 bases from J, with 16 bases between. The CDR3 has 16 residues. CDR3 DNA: TGTGCCACCAGCAGTAGCGGACAGAGACTCAATGAAAAACTGTTTTTT. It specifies CATSSSGQRLNEKLFF.

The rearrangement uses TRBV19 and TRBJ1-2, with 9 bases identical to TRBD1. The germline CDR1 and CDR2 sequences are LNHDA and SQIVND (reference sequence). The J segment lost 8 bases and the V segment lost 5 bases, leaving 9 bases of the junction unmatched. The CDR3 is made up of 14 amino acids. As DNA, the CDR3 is TGTGCCAGTAGTCCGGGACAGGGAGTTGGGGGCTACACCTTC. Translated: CASSPGQGVGGYTF. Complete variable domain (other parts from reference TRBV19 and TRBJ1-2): DGGITQSPKYLFRKEGQNVTLSCEQNLNHDAMYWYRQDPGQGLRLIYYSQIVNDFQKGDIAEGYSVSREKKESFPLTVTSAQKNPTAFYLCASSPGQGVGGYTFGSGTRLTVV.

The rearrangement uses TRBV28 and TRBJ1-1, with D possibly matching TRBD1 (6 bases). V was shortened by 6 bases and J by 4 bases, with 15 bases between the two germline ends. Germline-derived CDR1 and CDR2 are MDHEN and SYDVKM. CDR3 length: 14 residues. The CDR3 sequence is CASSWGAAATEAFF. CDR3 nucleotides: TGTGCCAGCAGCTGGGGGGCCGCGGCCACTGAAGCTTTCTTT.

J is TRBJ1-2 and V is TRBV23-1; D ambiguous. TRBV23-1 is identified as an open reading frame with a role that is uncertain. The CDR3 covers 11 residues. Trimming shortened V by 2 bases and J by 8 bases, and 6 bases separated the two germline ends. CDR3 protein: CASSQIVGYTF. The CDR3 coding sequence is TGCGCCAGCAGTCAAATCGTGGGCTACACCTTC.

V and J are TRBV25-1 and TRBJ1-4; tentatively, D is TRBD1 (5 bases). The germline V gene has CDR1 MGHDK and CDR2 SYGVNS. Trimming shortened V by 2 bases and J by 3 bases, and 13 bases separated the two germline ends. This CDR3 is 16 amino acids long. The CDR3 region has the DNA TGTGCCAGCAGTGAAATCGGGGCAGGCCCTAATGAAAAACTGTTTTTT. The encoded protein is CASSEIGAGPNEKLFF.

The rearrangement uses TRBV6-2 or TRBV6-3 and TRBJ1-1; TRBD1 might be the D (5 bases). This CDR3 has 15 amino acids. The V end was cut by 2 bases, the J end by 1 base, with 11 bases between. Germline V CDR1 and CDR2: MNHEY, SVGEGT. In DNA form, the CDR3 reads TGTGCCAGCAGTTACGGGGGGGTCCCGAACACTGAAGCTTTCTTT. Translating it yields CASSYGGVPNTEAFF.

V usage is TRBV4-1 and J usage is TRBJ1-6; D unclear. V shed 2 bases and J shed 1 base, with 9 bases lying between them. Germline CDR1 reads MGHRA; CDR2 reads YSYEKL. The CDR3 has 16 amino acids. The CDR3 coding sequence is TGCGCCAGCAGCCAACAACAGCTTTCCTATAATTCACCCCTCCACTTT. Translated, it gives CASSQQQLSYNSPLHF.

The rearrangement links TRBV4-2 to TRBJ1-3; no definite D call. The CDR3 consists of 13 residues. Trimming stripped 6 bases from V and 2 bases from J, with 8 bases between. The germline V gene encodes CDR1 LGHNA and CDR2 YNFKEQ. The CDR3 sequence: CASRPDTGNTIYF. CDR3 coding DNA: TGTGCCAGCAGACCCGACACTGGAAACACCATATATTTT.

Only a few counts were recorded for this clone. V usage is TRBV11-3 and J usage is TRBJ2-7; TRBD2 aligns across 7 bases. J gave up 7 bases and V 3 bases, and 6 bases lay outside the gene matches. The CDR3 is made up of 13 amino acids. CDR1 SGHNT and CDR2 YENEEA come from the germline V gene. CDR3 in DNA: TGTGCCAGCAGCTTTAGGCAGGGAGGGGAGCAGTACTTC. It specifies CASSFRQGGEQYF.

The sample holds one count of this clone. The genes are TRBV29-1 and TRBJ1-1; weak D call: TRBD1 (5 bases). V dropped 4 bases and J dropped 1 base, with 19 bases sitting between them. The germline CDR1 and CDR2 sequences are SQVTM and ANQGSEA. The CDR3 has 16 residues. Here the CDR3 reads CSVGSRQGGKNTEAFF. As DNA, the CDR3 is TGCAGCGTTGGGAGTCGCCAGGGCGGGAAGAACACTGAAGCTTTCTTT. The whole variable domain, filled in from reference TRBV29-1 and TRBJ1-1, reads SAVISQKPSRDICQRGTSLTIQCQVDSQVTMMFWYRQQPGQSLTLIATANQGSEATYESGFVIDKFPISRPNLTFSTLTVSNMSPEDSSIYLCSVGSRQGGKNTEAFFGQGTRLTVV.

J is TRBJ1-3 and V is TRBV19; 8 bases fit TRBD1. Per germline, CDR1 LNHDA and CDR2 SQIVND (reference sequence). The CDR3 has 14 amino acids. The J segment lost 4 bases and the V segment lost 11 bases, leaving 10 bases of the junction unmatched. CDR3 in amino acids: CASRAGGDGNTIYF. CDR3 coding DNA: TGTGCCTCCCGGGCAGGGGGCGACGGAAACACCATATATTTT.